This is a list of T cell receptor beta chains from one sample in a study of T cells in Graves' hyperthyroidism and ophthalmopathy. TCRdb itself ran the multiplex PCR reads through MiXCR, one entry per CDR3 protein. Of about 200,000 distinct CDR3 sequences in the sample, about a sixth were seen once. Input material: blood. These receptors were collected from a man aged 35 to 55 with Graves' hyperthyroidism. Both conserved end residues are part of each CDR3. A D gene is named only where the DNA matches it firmly. Clone size, where shown, is once, few, many, or a class for clones that have expanded.

TRBJ2-1 many . TRBV3-1 TGTGCCAGCAGCCAAGATCGGGGATTTTCGTTAAATGAGCAGTTCTTC CASSQDRGFSLNEQFF
TRBJ1-1 many . TRBV20-1 TGCAGTGCCACGTTGACGAACACTGAAGCTTTCTTT CSATLTNTEAFF
TRBJ2-1 many TRBD2 TRBV4-1 TGCGCCAGCAGCCAAGTTGGTAGCGGGGGTGATGAGCAGTTCTTC CASSQVGSGGDEQFF
TRBJ2-7 many TRBD1 TRBV7-9 TGTGCCAGCACCCCGGGGACAGGGGTTCAAAACGAGCAGTACTTC CASTPGTGVQNEQYF
TRBJ2-1 many TRBD2 TRBV20-1 TGCAGTGCTAGAGATCACGGGGGGTCAAATGAGCAGTTCTTC CSARDHGGSNEQFF
TRBJ1-2 many TRBD1 TRBV11-2 TGTGCCAGCACAAGAGGACAGGGGGACTATGGCTACACCTTC CASTRGQGDYGYTF
TRBJ2-5 many . TRBV7-9 TGTGCCAGCAGCTCCCATTGGTCTGACTCCGCGGGAGAGACCCAGTACTTC CASSSHWSDSAGETQYF
TRBJ2-7 many . TRBV27 TGTGCCAGCGCCGGAAGGGACACGAACTACGAGCAGTACTTC CASAGRDTNYEQYF
TRBJ1-1 many . TRBV7-9 TGTGCCAGCAGCCTACACGGGGGGAGAAACACTGAAGCTTTCTTT CASSLHGGRNTEAFF
TRBJ2-7 . . TRBV19 TGTGCCAGTAGTATGGACGGTTACGAGCAGTACTTC CASSMDGYEQYF
TRBJ1-5 few TRBD1 TRBV6-4 TGTGCCAGCAGTGCAGACAGGGGTCAGCCCCAGCATTTT CASSADRGQPQHF
TRBJ1-1 many . TRBV18 TGTGCCAGCTCATTCCAAAACAGGGCGAACACTGAAGCTTTCTTT CASSFQNRANTEAFF
TRBJ2-7 many . TRBV7-6 TGTGCCAGCAGCTTAGAGAGTAGTTCGTTCGAGCAGTACTTC CASSLESSSFEQYF
TRBJ2-1 many . TRBV7-9 TGTGCCAGCAGCTTTTCTCCGAACTCCTACAATGAGCAGTTCTTC CASSFSPNSYNEQFF
TRBJ2-3 few . TRBV15 TGTGCCACCAGCAGAGCCCTAGATACGCAGTATTTT CATSRALDTQYF
TRBJ2-5 many TRBD1 TRBV7-2 TGTGCCAGCAGCCCACAGGGGGCAGGGGAGACCCAGTACTTC CASSPQGAGETQYF
TRBJ1-3 many . TRBV3-1 TGTGCCAGCAGCCACGGGGCCCTAAACACCATATATTTT CASSHGALNTIYF
TRBJ2-7 few . TRBV15 TGTGCCACCAGCAGGGGACACATTGGCGACTACGAGCAGTACTTC CATSRGHIGDYEQYF
TRBJ2-5 many . TRBV3-1 TGTGCCAGCAGCCCCCCAAGAGACCAAAAATGGGAGACCCAGTACTTC CASSPPRDQKWETQYF
TRBJ2-1 many . TRBV6-2/TRBV6-3 TGTGCCAGCAGTTATTACGACAATGAGCAGTTCTTC CASSYYDNEQFF
TRBJ2-3 few TRBD2 TRBV9 TGTGCCAGCAGCGTAGATAGCGGGTCACAGGCGGGGACGCAGTATTTT CASSVDSGSQAGTQYF
TRBJ2-3 few TRBD1 TRBV5-1 TGCGCCAGCAGCCTGGGACAGGGATTTCGGACAGATACGCAGTATTTT CASSLGQGFRTDTQYF
TRBJ2-2 . . TRBV19 TGTGCCAGTAGTGGCCGCTACCAAAACACCGGGGAGCTGTTTTTT CASSGRYQNTGELFF
TRBJ1-5 many . TRBV2 TGTGCCAGTAGTGACACTAATAGCAATCAGCCCCAGCATTTT CASSDTNSNQPQHF
TRBJ1-5 . . TRBV10-1 TGCGCCACCACCTTAAGTTTTTGCGGGGATCAGCTCCAGCATTTT CATTLSFCGDQLQHF
TRBJ2-1 . TRBD2 TRBV20-1 TGCAGTGCTACTAGCGGGAGTCTGTCCTACAATGAGCAGTTCTTC CSATSGSLSYNEQFF
TRBJ2-7 many TRBD1 TRBV20-1 TGCAGTGCTAGAGAGACAGGGATCGTACACGAGCAGTACTTC CSARETGIVHEQYF
TRBJ1-1 . . TRBV12-3/TRBV12-4 TGTGCCAGCACCCAGACAGGAGTGAACACTGAAGCTTTCTTT CASTQTGVNTEAFF
TRBJ1-2 many . TRBV3-1 TGTGCCAGCGCTGAAAGCGGGGTCCCGGTCTATGGCTACACCTTC CASAESGVPVYGYTF
TRBJ2-2 many . TRBV5-1 TGCGCCAGCAGCAACCAGGGGAACACCGGGGAGCTGTTTTTT CASSNQGNTGELFF
TRBJ1-4 many . TRBV20-1 TGCAGCCCGGTGTGGGGTGAAAAACTGTTTTTT CSPVWGEKLFF
TRBJ2-3 many TRBD2 TRBV5-1 TGCGCCAGCAGCTTGGCCGACGGGGGGGGCACAGATACGCAGTATTTT CASSLADGGGTDTQYF
TRBJ1-4 many . TRBV2 TGTGCCAGCAGTGAAGTAGAGGGGGGCGAAAAACTGTTTTTT CASSEVEGGEKLFF
TRBJ2-7 few TRBD1 TRBV2 TGTGCCAGCAGAAACAGGGGTCACGAGCAGTACTTC CASRNRGHEQYF